This TCR beta chain is drawn from a study of T-cell reconstitution after alpha-beta-depleted transplantation in children. Study conclusions and caveats: Most T-cell counts and diversity one year after the transplant came from T cells that were newly produced. Recipient T cells and thymic progenitors that survived gave rise to the high TCRbeta diversity observed at day 60 in some patients.

It was with unique molecular identifiers that the TCRbeta library was prepared. One entry per CDR3 protein results from TCRdb running MiXCR on the PCR reads. The sample lists about 250,000 distinct CDR3 sequences, roughly a quarter occurring once. At least ten counts were recorded for this clonotype. Its antigen is currently unknown. This TCR derives from a female patient aged 2 to 10 who had a stem cell transplant for congenital amegakaryocytic thrombocytopenia, so the T cells may come from the graft donor. This material consisted of PBMCs, mostly from graft donor cells, taken 360 days after TCRalphabeta/CD19-depleted stem cell transplant.

The CDR3 region is CASSESNYKQFF. The CDR3, as DNA: TGTGCCAGCAGTGAATCCAACTACAAGCAGTTCTTC. The V gene is TRBV25-1, the J gene TRBJ2-1; D is unresolved. This CDR3 is 12 amino acids long. Trimming took 1 base from V and 11 from J, leaving 9 bases between them. Germline V gene lookup returns CDR1 MGHDK and CDR2 SYGVNS.